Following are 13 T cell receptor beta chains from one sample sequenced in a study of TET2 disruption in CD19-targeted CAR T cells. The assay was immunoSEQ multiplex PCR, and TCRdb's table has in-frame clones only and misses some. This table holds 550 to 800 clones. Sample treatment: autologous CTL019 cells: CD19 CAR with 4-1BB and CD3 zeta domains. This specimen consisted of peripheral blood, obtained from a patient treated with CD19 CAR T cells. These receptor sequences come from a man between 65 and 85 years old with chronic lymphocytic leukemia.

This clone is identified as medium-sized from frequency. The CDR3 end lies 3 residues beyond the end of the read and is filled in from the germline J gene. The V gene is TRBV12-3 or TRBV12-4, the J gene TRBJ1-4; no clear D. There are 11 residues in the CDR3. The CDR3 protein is CASRSYLRLFF. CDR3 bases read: TGTGCCAGCAGGTCCTACCTCCGA.

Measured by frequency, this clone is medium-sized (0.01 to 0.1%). CDR3 bases read: TGTGCCAGCAGTACTGACAGGGGGGTGGACACTGAA. Translated: CASSTDRGVDTE. The entire CDR3 is CASSTDRGVDTEAFF. The chain is built from TRBV2 and TRBJ1-1; 9 nucleotides line up with TRBD1. The sequenced fragment ends 3 residues before the CDR3 boundary, so the rest is inferred from the germline J gene. Germline CDR1 is SNHLY and CDR2 is FYNNEI. V lost 5 bases and J lost 3; bases outside the gene matches: 7. This CDR3 comprises 15 residues.

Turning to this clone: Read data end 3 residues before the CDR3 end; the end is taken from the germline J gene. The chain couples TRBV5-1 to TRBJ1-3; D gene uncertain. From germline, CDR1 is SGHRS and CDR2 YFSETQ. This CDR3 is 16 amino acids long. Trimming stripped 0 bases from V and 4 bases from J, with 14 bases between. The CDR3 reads CASSLASALAGNTIYF. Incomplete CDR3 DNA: TGCGCCAGCAGCTTGGCCTCGGCACTAGCAGGAAACACC.

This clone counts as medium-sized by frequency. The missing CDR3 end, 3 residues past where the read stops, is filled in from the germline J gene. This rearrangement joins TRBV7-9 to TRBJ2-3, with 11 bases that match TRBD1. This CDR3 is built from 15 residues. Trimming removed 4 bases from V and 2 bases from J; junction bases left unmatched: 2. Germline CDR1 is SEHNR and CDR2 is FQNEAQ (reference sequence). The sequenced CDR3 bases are TGTGCCAGCAGCTCTGGACAGGGGGCCACAGATACG. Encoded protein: CASSSGQGATDT. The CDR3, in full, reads CASSSGQGATDTQYF.

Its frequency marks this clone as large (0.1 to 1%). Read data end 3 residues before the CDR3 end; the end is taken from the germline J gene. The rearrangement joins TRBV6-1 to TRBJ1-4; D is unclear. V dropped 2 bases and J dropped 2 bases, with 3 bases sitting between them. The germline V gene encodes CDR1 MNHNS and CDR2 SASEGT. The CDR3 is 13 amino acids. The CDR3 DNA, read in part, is TGTGCCAGCAGTGAATCGACTAATGAAAAA. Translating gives CASSESTNEK. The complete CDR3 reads CASSESTNEKLFF.

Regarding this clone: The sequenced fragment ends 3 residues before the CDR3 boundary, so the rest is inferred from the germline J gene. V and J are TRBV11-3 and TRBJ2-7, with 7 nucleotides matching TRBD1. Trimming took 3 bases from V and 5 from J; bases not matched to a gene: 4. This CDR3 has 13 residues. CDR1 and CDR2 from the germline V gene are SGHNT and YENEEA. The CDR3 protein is CASSFSGQDEQYF. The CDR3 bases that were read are TGTGCCAGCAGCTTCTCCGGACAGGACGAG.

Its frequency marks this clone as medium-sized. The CDR3 is CASRYGDTQYF. CDR3 bases read: TGTGCCAGCAGATACGGAGATACG. The chain combines TRBV2 with TRBJ2-3, with unresolved D. The CDR3 goes on 3 residues after the read ends, and that part is filled in from the germline J gene. The CDR3 extends over 11 amino acids. The V end lost 6 bases, the J end lost 5 bases, and 6 bases lay between the germline ends. CDR1 is SNHLY, CDR2 FYNNEI, per germline.

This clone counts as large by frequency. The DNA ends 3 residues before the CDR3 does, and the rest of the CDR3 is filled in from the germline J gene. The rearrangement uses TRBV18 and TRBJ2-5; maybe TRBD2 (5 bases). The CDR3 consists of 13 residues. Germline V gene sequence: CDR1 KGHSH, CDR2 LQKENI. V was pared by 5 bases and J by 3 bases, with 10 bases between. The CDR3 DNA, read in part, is TGTGCCAGCTCAAAAGTTAGCGAAGAGACC. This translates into CASSKVSEET. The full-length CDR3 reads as CASSKVSEETQYF.

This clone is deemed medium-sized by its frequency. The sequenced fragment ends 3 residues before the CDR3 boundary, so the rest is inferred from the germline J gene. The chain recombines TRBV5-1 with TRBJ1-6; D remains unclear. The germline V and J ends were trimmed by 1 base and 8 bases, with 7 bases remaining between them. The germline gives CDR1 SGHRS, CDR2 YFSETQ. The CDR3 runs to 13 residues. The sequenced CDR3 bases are TGCGCCAGCAGCTTGTCCGGTTATTCACCC. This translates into CASSLSGYSP. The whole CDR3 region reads CASSLSGYSPLHF.

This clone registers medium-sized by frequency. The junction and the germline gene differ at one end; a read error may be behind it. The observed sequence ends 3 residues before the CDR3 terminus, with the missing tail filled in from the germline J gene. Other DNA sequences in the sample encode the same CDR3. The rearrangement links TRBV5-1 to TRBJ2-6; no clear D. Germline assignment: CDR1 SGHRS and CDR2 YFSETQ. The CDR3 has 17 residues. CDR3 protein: CASSLDALGSGANVLTF. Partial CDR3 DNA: TGTGCCAGCAGCTTGGATGCCTTAGGGTCTGGGGCCAACGTC.

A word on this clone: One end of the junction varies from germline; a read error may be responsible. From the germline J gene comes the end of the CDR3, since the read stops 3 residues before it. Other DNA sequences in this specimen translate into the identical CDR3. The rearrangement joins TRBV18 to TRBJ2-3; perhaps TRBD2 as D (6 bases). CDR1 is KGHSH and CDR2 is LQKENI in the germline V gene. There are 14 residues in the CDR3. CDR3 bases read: TGCGCCAGCTCACTCGGGGCGGGGACAGATACG. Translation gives CASSLGAGTDT. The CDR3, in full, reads CASSLGAGTDTQYF.

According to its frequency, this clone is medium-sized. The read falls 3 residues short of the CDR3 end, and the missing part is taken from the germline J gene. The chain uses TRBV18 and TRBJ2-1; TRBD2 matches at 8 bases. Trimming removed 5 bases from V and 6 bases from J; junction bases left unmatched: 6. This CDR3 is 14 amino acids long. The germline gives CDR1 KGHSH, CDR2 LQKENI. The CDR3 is CASSDGTSGNEQFF. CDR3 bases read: TGTGCCAGCTCAGACGGAACTAGCGGCAATGAG.

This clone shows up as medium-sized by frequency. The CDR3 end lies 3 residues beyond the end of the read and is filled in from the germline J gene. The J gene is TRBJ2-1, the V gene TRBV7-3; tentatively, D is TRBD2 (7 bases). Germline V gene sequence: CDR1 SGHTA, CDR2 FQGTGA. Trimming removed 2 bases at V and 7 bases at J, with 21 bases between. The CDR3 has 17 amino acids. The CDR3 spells CASSLLGGGGPFNEQFF. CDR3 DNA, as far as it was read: TGTGCCAGCAGCTTATTGGGTGGGGGGGGGCCCTTTAATGAG.